The clone carrying this TCR beta chain turned up a few times. Its antigen is unidentified. The data are from a study of T cells after yellow fever vaccination. Trimming took 2 bases from V and 6 from J; bases not matched to a gene: 17. Germline V CDR1 and CDR2: MNHEY, SVGAGI. The CDR3 consists of 19 residues. Template switching with 5'RACE generated the TCR cDNA and added a universal primer site and UMIs. MiXCR was run by TCRdb on the 5' RACE reads, yielding one entry per CDR3 protein. Here the sample spans 120,000 or so distinct CDR3 sequences, roughly 9% being singletons. The study's findings and limits: Compared with primary, the secondary response was weaker and peaked at day 5, not 15. Abundant clonotypes from the bulk population could have been carried over as contaminants into FACS-sorted repertoires. Clones that expanded after primary vaccination mostly reappeared after the booster (less than 98% CD4, approximately 85% CD8).

This material consisted of CD8+ T cells sorted from PBMCs, taken on the day of the yellow fever booster vaccination. The chain carries TRBV6-5 and TRBJ2-2; 8 nucleotides match TRBD1. This receptor was identified in a man aged 18 to 29 who received the YFV17D yellow fever vaccine. The CDR3 sequence is CASSYGITSGTGGAGELFF. CDR3 DNA sequence: TGTGCCAGCAGTTACGGAATTACCTCCGGGACAGGAGGCGCCGGGGAGCTGTTTTTT.